The 10 T cell receptor beta chains reported below all come from one sample, sequenced in a study of tumor-infiltrating lymphocytes in oesophageal squamous cell carcinoma (dated by TCRdb to between 2015 and 2016). Library preparation used PCR. For sequencing, an Illumina HiSeq 2000 was employed. TCRdb's own reprocessing of the public reads used fastp at Q25 and MiXCR and kept productive beta chains. Each entry is one CDR3 protein sequence, shown with its most common DNA and genes. The table for this sample lists more than 10,000 distinct CDR3 sequences; roughly 58% of them were counted only once. The ten largest clones take up 30% to 35% of the sample. The sample was esophageal tumor tissue. Every receptor here comes from a female donor with esophageal squamous cell carcinoma.

The genes are TRBV7-4 and TRBJ1-5; 9 positions agree with TRBD1. Germline CDR1 and CDR2: SGHVT and SQSDAQ. The CDR3 contains 16 residues. Germline trimming cut 5 bases from V and 1 base from J; bases unmatched to any gene: 6. In DNA, the CDR3 is TGTGCCAGCAGCCCGGGACAGGGTGACAGCAATCAGCCCCAGCATTTT. It is translated as CASSPGQGDSNQPQHF.

This chain connects TRBV28 to TRBJ2-5, with D perhaps TRBD1 (6 bases). The J call may be faulty, since TRBJ2-7 better matches the DNA end. The CDR3 spans 14 residues. CDR1 and CDR2 (germline): MDHEN, SYDVKM. The CDR3 region has the DNA TGTGCCAGCAGTAAACAAACAGGGTCCTACGAGCAGTACTTC. It specifies CASSKQTGSYEQYF.

V is TRBV28 and J is TRBJ2-2; D is ambiguous. In germline, CDR1 is MDHEN, CDR2 SYDVKM. The CDR3 extends over 11 amino acids. The V gene lost 8 bases and the J gene lost 2 bases, with 3 bases spanning the gap. In nucleotides, the CDR3 is TGTGCCAGCGCAAACACCGGGGAGCTGTTTTTT. Encoded protein: CASANTGELFF.

This chain connects TRBV11-3 to TRBJ2-5, with D tentatively TRBD1 (5 bases). The better agreement between TRBJ2-7 and the DNA end casts doubt on the J call. CDR1 is SGHNT and CDR2 is YENEEA in the germline V gene. The CDR3 totals 16 residues. The DNA of the CDR3 is TGTGCCAGCAGCTTGGATCCACAGGACGGAGCGTACGAGCAGTACTTC. Encoded protein: CASSLDPQDGAYEQYF.

To note about this clonotype: The CDR3 carries no conserved terminal phenylalanine or tryptophan, so it likely arises from a read error. The DNA is omitted, as the CDR3 cannot be located on it reliably, and the CDR3 follows TCRdb's listing. The chain combines TRBV11-3 with TRBJ2-3; TRBD2 is the table's D call, not checked against the DNA. The CDR3 has 17 residues if both end residues are counted. Germline-derived CDR1 and CDR2 are SGHNT and YENEEA. This CDR3 reads CASSLGTSGYNEQFFGP.

The rearrangement uses TRBV20-1 and TRBJ1-1, with 8 bases identical to TRBD1. Germline trimming cut 1 base from V and 6 bases from J; bases unmatched to any gene: 4. CDR1 is DFQATT and CDR2 is SNEGSKA in the germline V gene (reference sequence). This CDR3 region has 13 residues. In nucleotides, the CDR3 is TGCAGTGCTAGAGCCAGGGGGCGCTCTGAAGCTTTCTTT. As protein: CSARARGRSEAFF.

The rearrangement joins TRBV7-2 to TRBJ2-5, with 9 bases fitting TRBD1. The tail of the sequence fits TRBJ2-7 better, so the J call may be wrong. The CDR3 has 14 amino acids. Germline loops: CDR1 SGHTA, CDR2 FQGNSA. For the CDR3, the DNA is TGTGCCAGCAGCTCCGGGACAGGGAGGTACGAGCAGTACTTC. Translation: CASSSGTGRYEQYF.

The chain couples TRBV7-8 to TRBJ2-1; D might be TRBD1 (6 bases). CDR3 length equals 15 residues. Germline loops: CDR1 SGHVS, CDR2 FQNEAQ. The V and J ends lost 5 bases and 0 bases respectively, with 11 bases between them. CDR3 DNA sequence: TGTGCCAGCAGCGGCAGGGGATCCTCCTACAATGAGCAGTTCTTC. Encoded protein: CASSGRGSSYNEQFF.

This clonotype came up a few times. The chain uses TRBV7-2 and TRBJ2-5, with 8 bases matching TRBD1. The J call may be incorrect, as the DNA end agrees better with TRBJ2-7. Germline V gene lookup returns CDR1 SGHTA and CDR2 FQGNSA. This CDR3 is 15 amino acids long. CDR3 amino acids: CASSLITGQAYEQYF. In nucleotides, the CDR3 is TGTGCCAGCAGCCTAATTACGGGACAGGCCTACGAGCAGTACTTC.

The V gene is TRBV6-6, the J gene TRBJ1-3, with D hard to call. Trimming removed 0 bases from V and 0 bases from J, with 6 bases in between. This CDR3 contains 15 residues. The germline gives CDR1 MNHNY, CDR2 SVGAGI (reference sequence). In nucleotides, the CDR3 is TGTGCCAGCAGTTACTCTCGGATCTCTGGAAACACCATATATTTT. Translating gives CASSYSRISGNTIYF.